The clone carrying this TCR beta chain was counted a few times. The antigen is unknown. The junction shows a germline mismatch at one end, possibly a read error. Germline lookup yields CDR1 MDHEN and CDR2 SYDVKM. This CDR3 has 11 residues. This record comes from a study of response to subunit inactivated influenza vaccine. Study-wide points: It was suggested by the authors that few new T cells are recruited by each seasonal influenza vaccination.

MiXCR was run by TCRdb on the RT-PCR reads, yielding one entry per CDR3 protein. Counted here are 650,000 to 700,000 distinct CDR3 sequences, roughly 14% occurring once; the ten biggest clones make up 11%. Material: PBMCs from blood, obtained roughly 13 days after vaccination. This rearrangement joins TRBV28 to TRBJ2-7; perhaps TRBD1 as D (6 bases). The source of this sequence is a middle-aged man who received an inactivated influenza vaccine. The CDR3 nucleotides are TGTGCCAGCACTTCCAACAGGGTGAAGACCTTC. It encodes CASTSNRVKTF.